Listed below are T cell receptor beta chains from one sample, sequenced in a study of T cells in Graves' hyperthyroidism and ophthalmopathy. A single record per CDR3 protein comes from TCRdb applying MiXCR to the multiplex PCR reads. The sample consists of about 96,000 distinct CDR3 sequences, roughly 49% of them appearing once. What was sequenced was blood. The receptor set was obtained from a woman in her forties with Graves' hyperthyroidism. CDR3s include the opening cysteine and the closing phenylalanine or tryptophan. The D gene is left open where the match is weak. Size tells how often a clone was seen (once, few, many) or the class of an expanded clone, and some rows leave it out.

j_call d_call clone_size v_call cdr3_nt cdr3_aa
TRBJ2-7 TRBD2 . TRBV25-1 TGTGCCACCCTGAGGCGTAAAGCGGGAGGGCCCGAGCAGTACTTC CATLRRKAGGPEQYF
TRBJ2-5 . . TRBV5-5 TGTGCCAGCAGATACGGACAGCCAGCAGAGACCCAGTACTTC CASRYGQPAETQYF
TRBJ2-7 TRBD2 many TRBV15 TGTGCCACTAGCGGGAGCTACGAGCAGTACTTC CATSGSYEQYF
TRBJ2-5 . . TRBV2 TGTGCCAGCAGTGAGTTTGGGGACCAAGAGACCCAGTACTTC CASSEFGDQETQYF
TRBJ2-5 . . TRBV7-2 TGTGCCAGCGGCTTTGCGCGGAGAGGAGTGGCGGGCGAGACCCAGTACTTC CASGFARRGVAGETQYF
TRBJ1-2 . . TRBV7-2 TGTGCCAGCAGCCGAGTGGGTGGAGACTATGGCTACACCTTC CASSRVGGDYGYTF
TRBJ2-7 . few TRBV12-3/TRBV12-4 TGTGCCAGCAGTTCGGAAGGGGAGTGGGACCGAGCCTACGAGCAGTACTTC CASSSEGEWDRAYEQYF
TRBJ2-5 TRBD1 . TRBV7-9 TGTGCCAGCAGCTTAGGGGACAGGGTGGCCCAGTACTTC CASSLGDRVAQYF
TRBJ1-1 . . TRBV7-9 TGTGCCAGCAGCTTCGGCAGGGTGGCTTTCTTT CASSFGRVAFF
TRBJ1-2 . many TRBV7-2 TGTGCCAGCAGCTGGAAGGTGGGGAATGTAGGCTACACCTTC CASSWKVGNVGYTF
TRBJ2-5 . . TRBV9 TGTGCCAGCAGAGGTGAAGGGGGGGACGCGGGGACCCAGTACTTC CASRGEGGDAGTQYF
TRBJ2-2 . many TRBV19 TGTGCCAGTAGTATCGGGGGCCTGGCTAGCGGGAACACCGGGGAGCTGTTTTTT CASSIGGLASGNTGELFF
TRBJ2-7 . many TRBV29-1 TGCAGCGTTGGAAGGGACAGGACGGGAGGGCCCGGGACCTACGAGCAGTACTTC CSVGRDRTGGPGTYEQYF
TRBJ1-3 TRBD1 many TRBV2 TGTGCCAGCAGCGGACAGGGAAGAAACACCATATATTTT CASSGQGRNTIYF
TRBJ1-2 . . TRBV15 TGTGCCACCAGCAGGGAACGCGTAGATGGCTACACCTTC CATSRERVDGYTF
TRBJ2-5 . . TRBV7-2 TGTGCAGCAGCCTCTCGGGGGGCAGAGACCCAGTACTTC CAAASRGAETQYF
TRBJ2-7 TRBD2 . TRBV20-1 TGCAGTGCTAGCGGACTAGCGGGAGGTTTGTACGAGCAGTACTTC CSASGLAGGLYEQYF
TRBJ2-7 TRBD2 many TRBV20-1 TGCAGTGCTAGAGATCAGGGGCCTAGCGGGAGGTACGAGCAGTACTTC CSARDQGPSGRYEQYF
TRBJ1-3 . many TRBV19 TGTGCCAGTATCACTATGGACCTCTCTGGAAACACCATATATTTT CASITMDLSGNTIYF
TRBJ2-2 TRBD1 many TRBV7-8 TGTGCCAGCAGCTCCCGACAGGGGGTAATCGGGGAGCTGTTTTTT CASSSRQGVIGELFF
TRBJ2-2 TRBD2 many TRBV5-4 TGTGCCAGCAGCTTCCGGGGGGCAGCGGGAGGGCCGGACGGGGAGCTGTTTTTT CASSFRGAAGGPDGELFF
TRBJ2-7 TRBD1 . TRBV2 TGTGCCAGCAGTGCCCCAGGACAGGGCCCCTACGAGCAGTACTTC CASSAPGQGPYEQYF
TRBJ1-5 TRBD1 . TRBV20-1 TGCAGTGCTGACGGACAGGGGCCCAATCAGCCCCAGCATTTT CSADGQGPNQPQHF
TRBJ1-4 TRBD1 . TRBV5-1 TGCGCCAGCAGCGGGACAGGGGACGAAAAACTGTTTTTT CASSGTGDEKLFF
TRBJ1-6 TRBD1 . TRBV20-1 TGCAGTGCTAGGACAGGGCCCCTCCACTTT CSARTGPLHF
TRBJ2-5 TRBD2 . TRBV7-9 TGTGCCAGCAGTTTCGAAGCGGGAGGGGAGACCCAGTACTTC CASSFEAGGETQYF
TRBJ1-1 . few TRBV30 TGTGCCTGGAGTGTACGCTTGTCCCGCATGAACACTGAAGCTTTCTTT CAWSVRLSRMNTEAFF
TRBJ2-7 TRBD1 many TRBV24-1 TGTGCCACCAGGATCCCATCCGGGACAGGGAATCCCTACGAGCAGTACTTC CATRIPSGTGNPYEQYF
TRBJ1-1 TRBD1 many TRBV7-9 TGTGCCAGCAGCCTACAGGGGGCTAAGGGGACTGAAGCTTTCTTT CASSLQGAKGTEAFF
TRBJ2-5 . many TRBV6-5 TGTGCCAGCAGGGGGGGGGGCGCGGTGGCGACCCAGTACTTC CASRGGGAVATQYF
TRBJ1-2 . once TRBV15 TGTGCCACCAGCCAGGAAGGGTTGAATGTTCTCGGCTACACCTTC CATSQEGLNVLGYTF
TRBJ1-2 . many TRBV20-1 TGCAGTGCTAGGCTCATAGGACATCTCGGAGAGGGCTATGGCTACACCTTC CSARLIGHLGEGYGYTF
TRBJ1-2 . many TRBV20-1 TGCAGTGCTAGTAACAGCGTTAACTATGGCTACACCTTC CSASNSVNYGYTF
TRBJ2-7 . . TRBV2 TGTGCCACCAGTTTGGCAGAGGGTAAGCACCCCTACGAGCAGTACTTC CATSLAEGKHPYEQYF
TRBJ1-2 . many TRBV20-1 TGCAGTGCTAGAGAGGACGGCAGAGAACTCTATGGCTACACCTTC CSAREDGRELYGYTF
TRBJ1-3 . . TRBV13 TGTGCCAGCAGCGGGCATAACACCATATATTTT CASSGHNTIYF
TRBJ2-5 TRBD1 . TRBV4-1 TGCGCCAGCAGCCAGGACAGGGGTGGTTACGAGCAGTACCAAGAGACCCAGTACTTC CASSQDRGGYEQYQETQYF
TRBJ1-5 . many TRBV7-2 TGTGCCAGCAGCCTAGAAGGCGGGTTTGAACAGCCCCAGCATTTT CASSLEGGFEQPQHF
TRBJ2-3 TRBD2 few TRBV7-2 TGTGCCAGCAGCTCTCCGCTACTAGCGGGATTGACAGATACGCAGTATTTT CASSSPLLAGLTDTQYF
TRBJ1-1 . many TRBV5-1 TGCGCCAGCAGCTCGATGACAGGGAACACTGAAGCTTTCTTT CASSSMTGNTEAFF
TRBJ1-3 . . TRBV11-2 TGTGCCAGCAGCTCGGGGGGGGGCCAATCTGGAAACACCATATATTTT CASSSGGGQSGNTIYF
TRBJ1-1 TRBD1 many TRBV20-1 TGCAGTGCTTCGGACAGGTCGGGAGCTTTCTTT CSASDRSGAFF